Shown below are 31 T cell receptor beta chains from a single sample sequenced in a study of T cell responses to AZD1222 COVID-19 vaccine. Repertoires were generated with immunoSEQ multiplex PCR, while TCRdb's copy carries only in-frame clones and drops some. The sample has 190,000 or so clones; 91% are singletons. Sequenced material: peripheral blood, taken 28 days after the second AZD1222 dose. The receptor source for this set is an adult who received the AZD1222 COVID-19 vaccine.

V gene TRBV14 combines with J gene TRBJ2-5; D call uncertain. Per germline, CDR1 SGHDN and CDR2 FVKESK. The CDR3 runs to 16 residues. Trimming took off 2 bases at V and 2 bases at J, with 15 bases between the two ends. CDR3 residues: CASSQRQPQVQETQYF. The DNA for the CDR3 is TGTGCCAGCAGCCAACGCCAGCCCCAGGTTCAAGAGACCCAGTACTTC.

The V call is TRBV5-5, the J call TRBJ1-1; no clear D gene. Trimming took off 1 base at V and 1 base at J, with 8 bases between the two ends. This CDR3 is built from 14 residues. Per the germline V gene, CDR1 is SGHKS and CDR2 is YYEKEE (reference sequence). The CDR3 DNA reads TGTGCCAGCAGCTTGTCTTTTTCGAACACTGAAGCTTTCTTT. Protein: CASSLSFSNTEAFF.

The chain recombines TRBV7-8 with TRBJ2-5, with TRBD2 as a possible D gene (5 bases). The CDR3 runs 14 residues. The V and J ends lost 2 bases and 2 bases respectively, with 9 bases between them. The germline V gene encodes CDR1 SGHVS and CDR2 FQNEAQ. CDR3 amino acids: CASSLNSGQETQYF. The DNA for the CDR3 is TGTGCCAGCAGCTTAAACAGCGGACAAGAGACCCAGTACTTC.

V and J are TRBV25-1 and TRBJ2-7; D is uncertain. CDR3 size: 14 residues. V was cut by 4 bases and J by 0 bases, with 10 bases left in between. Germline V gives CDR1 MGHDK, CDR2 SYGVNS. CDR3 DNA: TGTGCCAGCAGTGTTGCCGGGTCCTCCTACGAGCAGTACTTC. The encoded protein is CASSVAGSSYEQYF.

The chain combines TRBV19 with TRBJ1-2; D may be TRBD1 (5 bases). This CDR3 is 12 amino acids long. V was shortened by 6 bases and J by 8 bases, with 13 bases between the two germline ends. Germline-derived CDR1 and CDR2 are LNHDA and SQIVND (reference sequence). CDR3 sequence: CASRRGASGYTF. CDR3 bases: TGTGCCAGTAGGAGGGGCGCGAGCGGCTACACCTTC.

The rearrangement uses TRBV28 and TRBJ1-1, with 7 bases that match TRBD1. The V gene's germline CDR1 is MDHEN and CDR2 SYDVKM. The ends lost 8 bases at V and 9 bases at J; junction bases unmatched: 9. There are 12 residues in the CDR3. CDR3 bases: TGTGCCAGCGGACAGGAATTCATCCAAGCTTTCTTT. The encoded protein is CASGQEFIQAFF.

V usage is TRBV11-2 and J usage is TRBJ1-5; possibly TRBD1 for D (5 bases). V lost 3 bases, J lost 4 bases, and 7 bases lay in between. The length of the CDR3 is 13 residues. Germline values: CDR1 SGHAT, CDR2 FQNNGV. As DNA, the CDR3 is TGTGCCAGCAGCTTGCAGGGTAATCAGCCCCAGCATTTT. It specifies CASSLQGNQPQHF. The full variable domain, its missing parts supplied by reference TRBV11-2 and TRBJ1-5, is EAGVAQSPRYKIIEKRQSVAFWCNPISGHATLYWYQQILGQGPKLLIQFQNNGVVDDSQLPKDRFSAERLKGVDSTLKIQPAKLEDSAVYLCASSLQGNQPQHFGDGTRLSIL.

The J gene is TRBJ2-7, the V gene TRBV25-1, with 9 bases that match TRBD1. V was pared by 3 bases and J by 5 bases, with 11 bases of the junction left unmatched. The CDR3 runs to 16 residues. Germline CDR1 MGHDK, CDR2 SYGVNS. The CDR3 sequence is CASSDIKRQGVHEQYF. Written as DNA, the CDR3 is TGTGCCAGCAGTGATATCAAGAGACAGGGGGTCCACGAGCAGTACTTC.

The CDR3 sequence: CASSRGAGFDSAGPRGDYGYTF. CDR3 bases: TGTGCCAGCAGCCGAGGCGCAGGGTTTGATTCGGCGGGGCCGCGGGGGGACTATGGCTACACCTTC. The chain couples TRBV6-2 or TRBV6-3 to TRBJ1-2; the D gene is possibly TRBD1 (5 bases). CDR1 and CDR2 (germline): MNHEY, SVGEGT. This CDR3 has 22 amino acids. Trimming removed 6 bases from V and 3 bases from J, with 38 bases in between.

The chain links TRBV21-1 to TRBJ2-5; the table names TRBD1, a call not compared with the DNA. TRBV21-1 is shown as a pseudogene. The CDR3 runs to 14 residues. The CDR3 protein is CASSNGQGQETQYF. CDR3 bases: TGTGCCAGCAGCAACGGACAGGGACAAGAGACCCAGTACTTC.

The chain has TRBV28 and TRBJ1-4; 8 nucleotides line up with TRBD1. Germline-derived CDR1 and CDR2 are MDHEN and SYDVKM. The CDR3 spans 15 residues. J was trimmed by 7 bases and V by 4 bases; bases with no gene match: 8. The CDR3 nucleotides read TGTGCCAGCAGTTCATTAGGGACAGGCGTTGAAAAACTGTTTTTT. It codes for CASSSLGTGVEKLFF.

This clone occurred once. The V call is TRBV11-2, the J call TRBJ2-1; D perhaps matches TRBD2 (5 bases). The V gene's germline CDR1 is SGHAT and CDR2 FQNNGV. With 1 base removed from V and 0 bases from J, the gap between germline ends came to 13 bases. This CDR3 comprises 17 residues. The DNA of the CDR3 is TGTGCCAGCAGCTTAGTACGTGGGAGAAGCTCCTACAATGAGCAGTTCTTC. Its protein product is CASSLVRGRSSYNEQFF.

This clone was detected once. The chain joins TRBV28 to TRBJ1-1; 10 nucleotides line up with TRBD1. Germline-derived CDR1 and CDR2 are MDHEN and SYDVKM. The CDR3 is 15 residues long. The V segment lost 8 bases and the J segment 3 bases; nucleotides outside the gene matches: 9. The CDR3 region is CASLTRDRGYTEAFF. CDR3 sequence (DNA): TGTGCCAGCTTAACACGGGACAGGGGATACACTGAAGCTTTCTTT.

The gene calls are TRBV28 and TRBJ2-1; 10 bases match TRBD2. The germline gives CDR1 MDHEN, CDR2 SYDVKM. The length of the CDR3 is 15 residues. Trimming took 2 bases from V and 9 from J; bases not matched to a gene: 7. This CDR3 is CASSLILAGVLEQFF. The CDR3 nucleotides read TGTGCCAGCAGTTTAATTCTAGCGGGAGTCCTTGAGCAGTTCTTC.

CDR3 residues: CASSLARGTDEQFF. CDR3 DNA sequence: TGCGCCAGCAGCTTGGCCAGGGGTACGGATGAGCAGTTCTTC. The gene calls are TRBV5-1 and TRBJ2-1; tentatively, D is TRBD1 (6 bases). Deletions cut 0 bases from V and 8 bases from J, with 12 bases between. This CDR3 has 14 amino acids. Germline CDR1 and CDR2: SGHRS and YFSETQ.

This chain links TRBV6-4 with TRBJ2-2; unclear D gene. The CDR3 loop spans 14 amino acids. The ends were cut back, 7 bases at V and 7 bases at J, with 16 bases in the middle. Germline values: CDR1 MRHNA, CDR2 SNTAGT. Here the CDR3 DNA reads TGTGCCAGCACGCCTACCGTTGGTGGCGGGGAGCTGTTTTTT. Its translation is CASTPTVGGGELFF.

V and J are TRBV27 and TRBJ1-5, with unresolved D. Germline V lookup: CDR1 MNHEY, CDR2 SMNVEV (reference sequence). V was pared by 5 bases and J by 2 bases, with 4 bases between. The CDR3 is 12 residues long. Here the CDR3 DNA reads TGTGCCAGCAGTAAGGGCAATCAGCCCCAGCATTTT. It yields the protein CASSKGNQPQHF.

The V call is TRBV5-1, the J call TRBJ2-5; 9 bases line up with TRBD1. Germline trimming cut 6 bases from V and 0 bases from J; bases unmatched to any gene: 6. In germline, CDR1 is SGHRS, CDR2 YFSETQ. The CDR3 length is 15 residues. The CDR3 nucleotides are TGCGCCAGCACCCGGACAGGGGTGTACCAAGAGACCCAGTACTTC. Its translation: CASTRTGVYQETQYF.

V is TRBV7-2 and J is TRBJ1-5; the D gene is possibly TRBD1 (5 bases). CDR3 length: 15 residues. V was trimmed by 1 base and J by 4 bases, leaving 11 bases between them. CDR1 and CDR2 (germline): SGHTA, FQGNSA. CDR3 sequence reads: CASSLGRQGNQPQHF. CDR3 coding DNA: TGTGCCAGCAGCTTAGGTCGTCAGGGTAATCAGCCCCAGCATTTT.

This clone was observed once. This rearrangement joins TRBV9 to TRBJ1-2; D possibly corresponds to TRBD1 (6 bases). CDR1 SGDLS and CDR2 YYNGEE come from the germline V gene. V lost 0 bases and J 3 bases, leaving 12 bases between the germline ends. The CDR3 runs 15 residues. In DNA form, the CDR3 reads TGTGCCAGCAGCGTAGCTCTAGAGGGGGACTATGGCTACACCTTC. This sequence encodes CASSVALEGDYGYTF.

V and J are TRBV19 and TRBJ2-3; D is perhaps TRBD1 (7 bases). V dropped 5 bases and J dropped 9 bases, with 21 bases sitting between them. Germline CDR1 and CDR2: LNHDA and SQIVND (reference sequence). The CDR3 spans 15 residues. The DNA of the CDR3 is TGTGCCAGTAGTCAACCGGGACAGAGACGGGGGACGCAGTATTTT. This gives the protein CASSQPGQRRGTQYF.

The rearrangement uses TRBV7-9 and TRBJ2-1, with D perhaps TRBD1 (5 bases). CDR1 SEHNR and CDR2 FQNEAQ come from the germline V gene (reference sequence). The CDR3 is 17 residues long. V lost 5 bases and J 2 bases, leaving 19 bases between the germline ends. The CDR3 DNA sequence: TGTGCCAGCAGCGGACCACAGGAAAATGGACCCTACAATGAGCAGTTCTTC. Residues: CASSGPQENGPYNEQFF.

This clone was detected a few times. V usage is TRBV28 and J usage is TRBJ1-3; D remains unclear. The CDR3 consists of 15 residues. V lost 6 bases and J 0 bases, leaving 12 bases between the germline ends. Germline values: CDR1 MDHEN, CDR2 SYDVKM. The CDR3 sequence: CASSSSGYSGNTIYF. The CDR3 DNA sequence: TGTGCCAGCAGCTCTTCAGGCTACTCTGGAAACACCATATATTTT.

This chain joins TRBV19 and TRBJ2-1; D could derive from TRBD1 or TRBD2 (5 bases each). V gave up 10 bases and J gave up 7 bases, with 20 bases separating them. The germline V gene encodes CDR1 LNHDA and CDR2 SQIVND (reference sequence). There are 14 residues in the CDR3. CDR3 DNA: TGTGCCACTACCCGGGACCCCCACGGGAATGAGCAGTTCTTC. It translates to CATTRDPHGNEQFF.

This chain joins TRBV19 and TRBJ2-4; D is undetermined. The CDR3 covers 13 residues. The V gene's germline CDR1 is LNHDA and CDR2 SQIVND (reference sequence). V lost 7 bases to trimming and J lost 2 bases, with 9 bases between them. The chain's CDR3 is CASIEESKNIQYF. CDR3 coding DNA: TGTGCCAGTATCGAGGAGTCCAAAAACATTCAGTACTTC. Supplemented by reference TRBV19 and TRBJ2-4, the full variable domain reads DGGITQSPKYLFRKEGQNVTLSCEQNLNHDAMYWYRQDPGQGLRLIYYSQIVNDFQKGDIAEGYSVSREKKESFPLTVTSAQKNPTAFYLCASIEESKNIQYFGAGTRLSVL.

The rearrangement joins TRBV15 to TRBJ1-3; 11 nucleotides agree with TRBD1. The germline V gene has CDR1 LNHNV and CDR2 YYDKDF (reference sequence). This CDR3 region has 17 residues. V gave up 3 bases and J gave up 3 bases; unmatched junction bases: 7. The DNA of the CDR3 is TGTGCCACCAGCAGGGACAGGGGGCCGGGTGGTGGAAACACCATATATTTT. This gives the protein CATSRDRGPGGGNTIYF.

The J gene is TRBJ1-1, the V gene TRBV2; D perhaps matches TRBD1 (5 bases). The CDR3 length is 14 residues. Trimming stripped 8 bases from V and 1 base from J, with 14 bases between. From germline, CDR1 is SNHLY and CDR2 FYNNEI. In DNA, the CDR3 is TGTGCCAGCCTCAGGGCGCCAGAGAACACTGAAGCTTTCTTT. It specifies CASLRAPENTEAFF.

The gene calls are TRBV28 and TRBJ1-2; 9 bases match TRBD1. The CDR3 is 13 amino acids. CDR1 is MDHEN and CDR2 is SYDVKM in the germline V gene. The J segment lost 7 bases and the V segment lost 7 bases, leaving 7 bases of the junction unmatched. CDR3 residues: CASKGTGLLGYTF. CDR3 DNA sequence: TGTGCCAGCAAGGGGACAGGGCTTCTTGGCTACACCTTC.

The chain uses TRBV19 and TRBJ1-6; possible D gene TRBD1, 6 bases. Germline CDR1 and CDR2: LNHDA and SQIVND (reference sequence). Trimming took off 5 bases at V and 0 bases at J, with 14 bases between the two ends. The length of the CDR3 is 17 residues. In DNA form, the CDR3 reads TGTGCCAGTAGTCTCCAGGGGAGAAGCTCCTATAATTCACCCCTCCACTTT. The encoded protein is CASSLQGRSSYNSPLHF.

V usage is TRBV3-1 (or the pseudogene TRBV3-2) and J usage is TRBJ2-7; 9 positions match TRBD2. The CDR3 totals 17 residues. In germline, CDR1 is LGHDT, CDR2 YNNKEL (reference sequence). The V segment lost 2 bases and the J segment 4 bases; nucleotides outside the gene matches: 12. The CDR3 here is CASSQWGGSGSQYEQYF. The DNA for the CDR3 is TGTGCCAGCAGCCAATGGGGTGGTAGCGGGAGTCAATACGAGCAGTACTTC.

CDR3 sequence reads: CAISGTGQDEQYF. In DNA, the CDR3 is TGTGCCATCAGCGGGACAGGGCAAGACGAGCAGTACTTC. The chain employs TRBV10-3 and TRBJ2-7; the match to TRBD1 covers 9 bases. The germline CDR1 and CDR2 sequences are ENHRY and SYGVKD. The junction had 5 bases not matched to a gene; V was cut back by 6 bases and J by 5 bases. The CDR3 is 13 residues long.